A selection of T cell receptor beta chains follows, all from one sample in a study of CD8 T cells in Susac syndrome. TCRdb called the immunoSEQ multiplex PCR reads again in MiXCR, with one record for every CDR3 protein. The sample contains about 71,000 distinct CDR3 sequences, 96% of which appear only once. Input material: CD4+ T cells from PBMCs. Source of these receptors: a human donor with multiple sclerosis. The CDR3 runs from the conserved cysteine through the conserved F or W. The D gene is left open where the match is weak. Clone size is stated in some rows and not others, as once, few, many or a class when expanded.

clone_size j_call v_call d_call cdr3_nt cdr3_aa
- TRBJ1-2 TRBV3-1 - TGTGCCAGCAGCAACCTTCCGCCCCCAGTTGGCTACACCTTC CASSNLPPPVGYTF
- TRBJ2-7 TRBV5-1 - TGCGCCAGCAGCTTGTCCGGGACGAAAGGAGACGAGCAGTACTTC CASSLSGTKGDEQYF
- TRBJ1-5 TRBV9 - TGTGCCAGCAGCGTCGGGGGGCTGGGTCAGCCCCAGCATTTT CASSVGGLGQPQHF
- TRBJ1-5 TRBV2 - TGTGCCAGCAGTGTGGGGGACCTGAAAAATCAGCCCCAGCATTTT CASSVGDLKNQPQHF
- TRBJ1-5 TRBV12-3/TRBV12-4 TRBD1 TGTGCCAGCAGTTCAACAGGGGGCTTAGGAAGTCAGCCCCAGCATTTT CASSSTGGLGSQPQHF
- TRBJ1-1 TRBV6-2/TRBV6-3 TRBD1 TGTGCCAGCAGTTACTCGAGGACAGGGTCGGTGAGGCGCGCTGAAAGGGGAGCTTTCTTT CASSYSRTGSVRRAERGAFF
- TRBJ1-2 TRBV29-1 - TGCAGCGTTGGAGAGGGTCTCCGGTACTATGGCTACACCTTC CSVGEGLRYYGYTF
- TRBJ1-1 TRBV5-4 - TGTGCCAGCAGCCACAGTCCCTCCTCCACTGAAGCTTTCTTT CASSHSPSSTEAFF
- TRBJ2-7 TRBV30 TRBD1 TGTGCCTGGAGGCACAGGGGTCGCTACGAGCAGTACTTC CAWRHRGRYEQYF
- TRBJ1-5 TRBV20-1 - TGCAGTGCTTCCGGGACGTTGGACGGGCAGCCCCAGCATTTT CSASGTLDGQPQHF
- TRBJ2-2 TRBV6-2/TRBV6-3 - TGTGCCAGCAGTTGGGGAGAGCTGGCCGGGGAGCTGTTTTTT CASSWGELAGELFF
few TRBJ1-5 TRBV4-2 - TGTGCCAGCAGCCAAGATAGAAGTCAGCCCCATCATTTT CASSQDRSQPHHF
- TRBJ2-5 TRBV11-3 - TGTGCCAGCAGCCGCGGACAGGAGGGAGAGACCCAGTACTTC CASSRGQEGETQYF
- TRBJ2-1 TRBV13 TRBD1 TGTGCCAGCAGCCGACAGGGGGCGGTTATTGAGCAGTTCTTC CASSRQGAVIEQFF
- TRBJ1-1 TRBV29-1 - TGCAGCGTTATAAGGCAGGTCGGCACTGAAGCTTTCTTT CSVIRQVGTEAFF
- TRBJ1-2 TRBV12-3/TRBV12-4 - TGTGCCAGCAGTCCCCTTCTACTACCCTATGGCTACACCTTC CASSPLLLPYGYTF
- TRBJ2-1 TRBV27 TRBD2 TGTGCCAGGGATAAAGGAGCGGGGGACAACAATGAGCAGTTCTTC CARDKGAGDNNEQFF
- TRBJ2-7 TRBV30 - TGTGCCTGGAGTGTCCAGGTCAACGAGCAGTACTTC CAWSVQVNEQYF
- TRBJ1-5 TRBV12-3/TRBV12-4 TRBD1 TGTGCCAGCAGCCCGGGACAGTGGGTTGGTCAGCCCCAGCATTTT CASSPGQWVGQPQHF
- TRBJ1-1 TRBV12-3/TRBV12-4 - TGTGCCAGCAGTTCGGGCAGGTACACTGAAGCTTTCTTT CASSSGRYTEAFF
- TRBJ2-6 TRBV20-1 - TGCAGTGCTGCTTCAGGGTCTGGGGCCAACGTCCTGACTTTC CSAASGSGANVLTF
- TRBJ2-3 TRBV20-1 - TGCAGTACAAGTACAGGGAGAATGAGGCTCGATACGCAGTATTTT CSTSTGRMRLDTQYF
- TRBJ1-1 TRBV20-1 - TGCAGTGCTAGGTCCTCGCACAGGGTTAGCACTGAAGCTTTCTTT CSARSSHRVSTEAFF
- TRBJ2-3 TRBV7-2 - TGTGCCAGCAGCCCCGGACTAATCACAGATACGCAGTATTTT CASSPGLITDTQYF
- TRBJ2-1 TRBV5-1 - TGCGCCAGCAGCTTGCCTGAGCATGAGCAGTTCTTC CASSLPEHEQFF
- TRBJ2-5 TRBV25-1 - TGTGCCAGCAGTCGGGGGCAGCAAGAGACCCAGTACTTC CASSRGQQETQYF
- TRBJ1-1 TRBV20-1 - TGCAGTGCGAGAGGGCGGGCAATGAACACTGAAGCTTTCTTT CSARGRAMNTEAFF
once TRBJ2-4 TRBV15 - TGTGCCACCAGCAGAGATTGGGAGGAGGCCAAAAACATTCAGTACTTC CATSRDWEEAKNIQYF
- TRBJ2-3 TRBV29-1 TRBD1 TGCAGCGCCGCGGACAGGGGGGGCGATACGCAGTATTTT CSAADRGGDTQYF
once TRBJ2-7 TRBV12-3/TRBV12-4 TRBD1 TGTGCCAGCAGGGCCACAGGGGGGCGCATCTACGAGCAGTACTTC CASRATGGRIYEQYF
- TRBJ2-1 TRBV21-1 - TGTGCCAGCAGCTGCCGGGACAAGGGATACAATGAGCAGTTCTTC CASSCRDKGYNEQFF
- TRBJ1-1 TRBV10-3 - TGTGCCATCAGCAAGACAGTAACTGAAGCTTTCTTT CAISKTVTEAFF
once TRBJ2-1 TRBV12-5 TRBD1 TGTGCTAGTGGTCTTCTTCGACAGGGTGCCCTCTACAATGAGCAGTTCTTC CASGLLRQGALYNEQFF
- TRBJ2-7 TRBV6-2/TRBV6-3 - TGTGCCAGCAGTTACTCTAAAGCAGCTAACTACGAGCAGTACTTC CASSYSKAANYEQYF
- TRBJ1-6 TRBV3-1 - TGTGCCAGCAGCCGAGGTAATTCACCCCTCCACTTT CASSRGNSPLHF
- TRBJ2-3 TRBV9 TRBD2 TGTGCCAGCAGCTCCCAGCGGGGGAGCACGGCAGATACGCAGTATTTT CASSSQRGSTADTQYF
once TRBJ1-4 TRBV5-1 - TGCGCCAGCAGCTTGGCCGAAGGGGCGGATGAAAAACTGTTTTTT CASSLAEGADEKLFF
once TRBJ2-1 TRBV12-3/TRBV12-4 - TGTGCCAGCAGTTTACAGAGGCTAGCCTCTTACAATGAGCAGTTCTTC CASSLQRLASYNEQFF
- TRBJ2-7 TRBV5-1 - TGCGCCAGCAGCTTGGGCCAGGCTCAGGGCGAGCAGTACTTC CASSLGQAQGEQYF
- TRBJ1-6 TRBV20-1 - TGCAGTGCTAGACCCCCCCTGGGGGATGCACCCCTCCACTTT CSARPPLGDAPLHF
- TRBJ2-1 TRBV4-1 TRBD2 TGCGCCAGCAGCCAAGGGCCGTTGCGGGGGAAGCGGGGGCAGTTCTTC CASSQGPLRGKRGQFF
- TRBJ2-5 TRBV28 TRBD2 TGTGCCAGCGGGGAGACTAGCGGGGGAGGAGAGACCCAGTACTTC CASGETSGGGETQYF
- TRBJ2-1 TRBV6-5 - TGTGCCAGCAGTTACGGGGGTAGTCCCAATGAGCAGTTCTTC CASSYGGSPNEQFF
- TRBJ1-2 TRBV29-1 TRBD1 TGCAGCGTTGCCGGGACAGGGGATTTGCCAGGGCTCTATGGCTACACCTTC CSVAGTGDLPGLYGYTF
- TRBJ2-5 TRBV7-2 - TGTGCCAGCAGCTCGGGACTGCTCCAAGAGACCCAGTACTTC CASSSGLLQETQYF